The 32 T cell receptor beta chains listed next were all sequenced from one sample in a study of monozygotic twins with inflammatory bowel disease. With the 5' RACE reads reprocessed, TCRdb shows one record per CDR3 protein and no DNA. The sample totals fewer than 150,000 distinct CDR3 sequences; its top ten clones hold 2% to 2.5%. The sequenced material came from blood. These receptors originate from a human donor with ulcerative colitis or Crohn's disease, or a healthy co-twin of an affected twin (not recorded which).

The chain carries TRBV7-9 and TRBJ2-7; no DNA is available, so the TRBD2 call from TCRdb remains unchecked. Germline loops: CDR1 SEHNR, CDR2 FQNEAQ (reference sequence). This CDR3 is built from 16 residues. This chain's CDR3 is CASSLGSTSPAYEQYF.

The chain is built from TRBV5-1 and TRBJ2-1; TCRdb's D call of TRBD1 is untestable without DNA. The CDR3 consists of 16 residues. CDR1 is SGHRS, CDR2 YFSETQ, per germline. The CDR3 reads CASSLVPAGAQAEQFF.

This rearrangement joins TRBV5-5 to TRBJ2-5; TCRdb names TRBD1, which stays unverified in the absence of DNA. CDR3 length equals 14 residues. Germline values: CDR1 SGHKS, CDR2 YYEKEE (reference sequence). CDR3: CASSLIVLEETQYF. Complete variable domain (other parts from reference TRBV5-5 and TRBJ2-5): DAGVTQSPTHLIKTRGQQVTLRCSPISGHKSVSWYQQVLGQGPQFIFQYYEKEERGRGNFPDRFSARQFPNYSSELNVNALLLGDSALYLCASSLIVLEETQYFGPGTRLLVL.

The rearrangement joins TRBV18 to TRBJ1-5; TCRdb outputs TRBD1, but without DNA this stays unchecked. The CDR3 totals 14 residues. Germline V CDR1 and CDR2: KGHSH, LQKENI. CDR3 in amino acids: CASSPGTRNQPQHF.

The chain carries TRBV6-1 and TRBJ2-1; with no DNA, the TCRdb D assignment of TRBD1 cannot be verified. Germline CDR1 reads MNHNS; CDR2 reads SASEGT. The CDR3 covers 15 residues. The CDR3 sequence: CASSRGVTHYNEQFF.

This chain links TRBV5-1 with TRBJ2-6. The CDR3 loop spans 15 amino acids. Germline V gives CDR1 SGHRS, CDR2 YFSETQ. This CDR3 is CASSSQGSGANVLTF.

The chain employs TRBV6-4 and TRBJ2-1; there is no DNA to check the TCRdb D call of TRBD2. Per germline, CDR1 MRHNA and CDR2 SNTAGT. This CDR3 is 15 amino acids long. The CDR3 spells CASSEEWSGVNEQFF.

This rearrangement joins TRBV11-2 to TRBJ1-5; TCRdb reports TRBD1, a call that lacks DNA to check it against. Germline V CDR1 and CDR2: SGHAT, FQNNGV. This CDR3 spans 20 amino acids. The CDR3 protein is CASSVTGTGGLIESNQPQHF.

CDR3 amino acids: CASSIGLAEAFF. V is TRBV19 and J is TRBJ1-1. The CDR3 is 12 amino acids. Germline-derived CDR1 and CDR2 are LNHDA and SQIVND (reference sequence).

This rearrangement joins TRBV5-1 to TRBJ2-5; TCRdb indicates TRBD1, and absent DNA this call remains unverified. Germline loops: CDR1 SGHRS, CDR2 YFSETQ. The CDR3 is 14 residues long. The CDR3 is CASSFTGGAETQYF.

The chain combines TRBV18 with TRBJ2-3. Germline V gene lookup returns CDR1 KGHSH and CDR2 LQKENI. The CDR3 is 15 amino acids. CDR3 sequence: CASSRAGEGADTQYF.

The genes are TRBV7-9 and TRBJ1-5. Germline V CDR1 and CDR2: SEHNR, FQNEAQ (reference sequence). The CDR3 covers 13 residues. CDR3: CASSLAANQPQHF.

V usage is TRBV29-1 and J usage is TRBJ2-7. The CDR3 spans 12 residues. The germline V gene has CDR1 SQVTM and CDR2 ANQGSEA. This chain's CDR3 is CSVGEMWGEQYF.

This sequence joins TRBV20-1 and TRBJ1-5. The germline gives CDR1 DFQATT, CDR2 SNEGSKA (reference sequence). The CDR3 is made up of 12 amino acids. The chain's CDR3 is CSARTLSQPQHF.

CDR3 sequence: CASSYATALNTEAFF. V usage is TRBV6-5 and J usage is TRBJ1-1. The CDR3 has 15 amino acids. Germline CDR1 and CDR2: MNHEY and SVGAGI.

The chain recombines TRBV6-2 or TRBV6-3 with TRBJ2-1. CDR1 is MNHEY, CDR2 SVGEGT, per germline. This CDR3 is built from 17 residues. CDR3 protein: CASSYALGRSSYNEQFF.

The chain carries TRBV11-2 and TRBJ1-5. Germline-derived CDR1 and CDR2 are SGHAT and FQNNGV. This CDR3 has 15 residues. This CDR3 reads CASSLVIVGNQPQHF.

The CDR3 loop reads CSGQTSPSSPLHF. The J gene is TRBJ1-6, the V gene TRBV29-1. CDR1 SQVTM and CDR2 ANQGSEA come from the germline V gene. The CDR3 loop spans 13 amino acids.

The chain combines TRBV6-2 or TRBV6-3 with TRBJ2-7; the TCRdb D gene call, TRBD2, has no DNA to confirm it. Germline V gene sequence: CDR1 MNHEY, CDR2 SVGEGT. The CDR3 is 16 amino acids. The CDR3 sequence: CASRSSLAGVVYEQYF.

The CDR3 region is CASSNPRNRGNQPQHF. This chain joins TRBV7-2 and TRBJ1-5. The CDR3 has 16 amino acids. Per germline, CDR1 SGHTA and CDR2 FQGNSA.

This CDR3 reads CASSSRDRGRGEQFF. The V and J genes are TRBV5-4 and TRBJ2-1; TCRdb designates TRBD1, a call that cannot be tested without DNA. This CDR3 is built from 15 residues. Germline lookup yields CDR1 SGHNT and CDR2 YYREEE (reference sequence).

This chain links TRBV28 with TRBJ2-7; TCRdb reports TRBD1, a call that lacks DNA to check it against. Looked up from germline, CDR1 is MDHEN and CDR2 is SYDVKM. The CDR3 length is 17 residues. CDR3 residues: CASSGGQGPIPTYEQYF.

The genes are TRBV27 and TRBJ1-5. This CDR3 is 15 amino acids long. Germline CDR1 is MNHEY and CDR2 is SMNVEV (reference sequence). CDR3 sequence reads: CASSLTGVGNQPQHF.

V is TRBV11-1 and J is TRBJ2-7; TCRdb lists TRBD1, though no DNA is available to test this call. The CDR3 is 13 residues long. The germline gives CDR1 SGHAT, CDR2 FQDESV (reference sequence). The CDR3 region is CASSSEGFNEQYF. The full variable domain, with the rest looked up from reference TRBV11-1 and TRBJ2-7, is EAEVAQSPRYKITEKSQAVAFWCDPISGHATLYWYRQILGQGPELLVQFQDESVVDDSQLPKDRFSAERLKGVDSTLKIQPAELGDSAMYLCASSSEGFNEQYFGPGTRLTVT.

The J gene is TRBJ2-6, the V gene TRBV30. The CDR3 totals 15 residues. CDR1 and CDR2 from the germline V gene are GTSNPN and SVGIG (reference sequence). The CDR3 loop reads CAWSDQYSGANVLTF.

This chain connects TRBV3-1 to TRBJ2-4; TCRdb calls TRBD2, which cannot be checked without DNA. Germline loops: CDR1 LGHDT, CDR2 YNNKEL (reference sequence). The CDR3 length is 18 residues. This CDR3 is CASSQAWLTSGGRNIQYF.

This chain links TRBV7-9 with TRBJ2-3; TCRdb reports TRBD1, a call that lacks DNA to check it against. Germline V gene lookup returns CDR1 SEHNR and CDR2 FQNEAQ (reference sequence). The CDR3 has 17 amino acids. Here the CDR3 reads CASSRRDRGIFTDTQYF. The whole variable domain, filled in from reference TRBV7-9 and TRBJ2-3, reads DTGVSQNPRHKITKRGQNVTFRCDPISEHNRLYWYRQTLGQGPEFLTYFQNEAQLEKSRLLSDRFSAERPKGSFSTLEIQRTEQGDSAMYLCASSRRDRGIFTDTQYFGPGTRLTVL.

The V gene is TRBV7-2, the J gene TRBJ2-5; TCRdb's D gene call, TRBD2, goes unchecked for lack of DNA. Looked up from germline, CDR1 is SGHTA and CDR2 is FQGNSA. CDR3 size: 17 residues. CDR3 protein: CASSFRGGIISQETQYF.

The V and J genes are TRBV5-1 and TRBJ2-7. In germline, CDR1 is SGHRS, CDR2 YFSETQ. The CDR3 runs to 14 residues. The CDR3 loop reads CASSFSRNSYEQYF. The variable domain in full, completed from reference TRBV5-1 and TRBJ2-7, reads KAGVTQTPRYLIKTRGQQVTLSCSPISGHRSVSWYQQTPGQGLQFLFEYFSETQRNKGNFPGRFSGRQFSNSRSEMNVSTLELGDSALYLCASSFSRNSYEQYFGPGTRLTVT.

This chain links TRBV5-6 with TRBJ1-2. The CDR3 contains 15 residues. Germline V gene data show CDR1 as SGHDT and CDR2 as YYEEEE. This CDR3 reads CASSSGRPGLYGYTF.

V usage is TRBV5-1 and J usage is TRBJ2-1; lacking DNA, the TRBD2 call made by TCRdb goes unchecked. Germline lookup yields CDR1 SGHRS and CDR2 YFSETQ. The CDR3 totals 17 residues. This CDR3 reads CASSPRFTSGGHNEQFF.

The CDR3 protein is CASSIGGTGWTDTQYF. The chain joins TRBV19 to TRBJ2-3; the TRBD1 assignment by TCRdb is unverifiable without DNA. The CDR3 sequence is 16 residues long. The germline CDR1 and CDR2 sequences are LNHDA and SQIVND (reference sequence).